This passage covers 6 T cell receptor beta chains from one sample sequenced in a study of human T cells and chemical hapten exposure. It was the library that attached unique molecular identifiers to individual cDNA molecules. TCRdb called the reads again in MiXCR, with one record for every CDR3 protein. The table shows about 120,000 distinct CDR3 sequences, with 8.5% occurring only once. Total RNA extraction was carried out from unfractionated whole blood. Input material: whole blood. All receptors derive from a human donor in good health. Some clones in this sample may be carry-over from other donors' samples.

Only a few counts were recorded for this clonotype. This chain links TRBV25-1 with TRBJ2-7; D gene unclear. The V end lost 3 bases, the J end lost 1 base, and 7 bases lay between the germline ends. In germline, CDR1 is MGHDK, CDR2 SYGVNS. This CDR3 spans 13 amino acids. The CDR3, as DNA: TGTGCCAGCAGTGATCCCTTTTCCTACGAGCAGTACTTC. Translating it yields CASSDPFSYEQYF.

This chain joins TRBV5-1 and TRBJ1-4; no clear D gene. V was trimmed by 4 bases and J by 7 bases, leaving 14 bases between them. This CDR3 has 14 residues. Germline V CDR1 and CDR2: SGHRS, YFSETQ. CDR3 residues: CASSQGISGEKLFF. CDR3 DNA: TGCGCCAGCAGCCAAGGGATATCGGGTGAAAAACTGTTTTTT.

This clonotype was observed at least ten times. The rearrangement links TRBV25-1 to TRBJ1-5; D might be TRBD1 (5 bases). This CDR3 has 13 amino acids. The germline CDR1 and CDR2 sequences are MGHDK and SYGVNS. Between the trimmed V and J ends, which lost 2 bases and 8 bases, there was a span of 10 bases. DNA of the CDR3: TGTGCCAGCAGTGAAGCAGGGAAGGAGCCCCAGCATTTT. It yields the protein CASSEAGKEPQHF.

This clonotype was counted between two and nine times. V is TRBV20-1 and J is TRBJ1-4, with D hard to call. V lost 1 base, J lost 4 bases, and 1 base lay in between. Germline V gene lookup returns CDR1 DFQATT and CDR2 SNEGSKA (reference sequence). The CDR3 is 11 amino acids. The CDR3 here is CSARVNEKLFF. In DNA, the CDR3 is TGCAGTGCTAGAGTTAATGAAAAACTGTTTTTT.

The V and J genes are TRBV20-1 and TRBJ2-1; tentative D call: TRBD2 (6 bases). Trimming took off 8 bases at V and 4 bases at J, with 18 bases between the two ends. CDR3 length equals 14 residues. CDR1 DFQATT and CDR2 SNEGSKA come from the germline V gene (reference sequence). The CDR3 DNA follows: TGCAGTCCGACGGGGCTAGCGCTATACAATGAGCAGTTCTTC. Amino acid sequence: CSPTGLALYNEQFF.

Concerning this clonotype itself: This may come from a read error, since a much larger clone is one base off. As DNA, the CDR3 is TGTGCCAACATATTGATTAAACCGGGACTAGAGTATGCAGATACGCAGTATTTT. Its translation: CANILIKPGLEYADTQYF. This chain connects TRBV2 to TRBJ2-3; TRBD2 aligns across 8 bases. CDR1 and CDR2 (germline): SNHLY, FYNNEI. This CDR3 contains 18 residues. With 10 bases clipped from V and 4 bases from J, the junction kept 22 bases outside the gene matches.